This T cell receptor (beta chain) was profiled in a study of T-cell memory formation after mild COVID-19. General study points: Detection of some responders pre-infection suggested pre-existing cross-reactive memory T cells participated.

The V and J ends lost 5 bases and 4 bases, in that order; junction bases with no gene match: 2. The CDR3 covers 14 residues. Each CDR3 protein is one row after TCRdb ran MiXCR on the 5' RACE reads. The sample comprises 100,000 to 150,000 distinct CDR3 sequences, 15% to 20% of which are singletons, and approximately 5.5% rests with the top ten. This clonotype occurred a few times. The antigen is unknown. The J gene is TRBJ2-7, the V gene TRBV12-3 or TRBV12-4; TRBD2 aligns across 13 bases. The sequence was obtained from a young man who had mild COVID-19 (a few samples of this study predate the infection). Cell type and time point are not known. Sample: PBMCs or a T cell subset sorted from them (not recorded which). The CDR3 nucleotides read TGTGCCAGCAGTGGGACTAGCGGGGTTTACGAGCAGTACTTC. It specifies CASSGTSGVYEQYF.